The clone carrying this T cell receptor (beta chain) was detected once. Cohort placement rested on clinical history that participants reported themselves. The data belong to a study of blood T cell repertoires in COVID-19. Here immunoSEQ multiplex PCR was the method, and the copy in TCRdb shows in-frame clones only, minus some. The data show around 400,000 clones, with approximately 90% seen just once and around 0.86% held by the top ten. After removal of 5 bases from V and 4 bases from J, the junction contained 8 bases not matched to a gene. Per germline, CDR1 SGHTA and CDR2 FQGTGA. This CDR3 has 15 residues.

Sequencing used PBMCs or T cells enriched from blood (not recorded which). The chain is built from TRBV7-3 and TRBJ1-2; TRBD1 matches 9 bases. The receptor comes from a woman aged 40 to 50 who had been exposed to COVID-19. For the CDR3, the DNA is TGTGCCAGCAGCAAAACCGGGACAGGGACCTATGGCTACACCTTC. As protein: CASSKTGTGTYGYTF.